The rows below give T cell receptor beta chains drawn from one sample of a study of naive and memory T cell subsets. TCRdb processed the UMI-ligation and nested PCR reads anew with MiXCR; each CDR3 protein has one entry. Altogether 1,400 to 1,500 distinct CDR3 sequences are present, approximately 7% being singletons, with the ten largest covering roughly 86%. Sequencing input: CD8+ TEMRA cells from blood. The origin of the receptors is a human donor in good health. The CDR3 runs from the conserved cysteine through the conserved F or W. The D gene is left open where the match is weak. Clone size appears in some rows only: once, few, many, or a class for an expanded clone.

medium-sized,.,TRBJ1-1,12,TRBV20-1,TGCAGTGCTAGTGAAAAGCCCACTGAAGCTTTCTTT,CSASEKPTEAFF
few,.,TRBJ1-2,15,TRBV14,TGTGCCAGCAGCCTCCTTCCGGGATCTAACTATGGCTACACCTTC,CASSLLPGSNYGYTF
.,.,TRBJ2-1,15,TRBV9,TGTGCCAGCAGCGTAGACGGGAGTCTCTACAATGAGCAGTTCTTC,CASSVDGSLYNEQFF
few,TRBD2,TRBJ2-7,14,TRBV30,TGTGCCTGGAGTGGGGGCGGGGGGCTAGGTGAGCAGTACTTC,CAWSGGGGLGEQYF
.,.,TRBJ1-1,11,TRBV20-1,TGCAGTGCTAGAGGAGGGTATGAAGCTTTCTTT,CSARGGYEAFF
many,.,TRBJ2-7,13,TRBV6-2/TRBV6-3,TGTGCCAGCAGTTACTCGGACACCTACGAGCAGTACTTC,CASSYSDTYEQYF
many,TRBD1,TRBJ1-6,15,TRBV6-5,TGTGCCAGCAGTTTAGAGGGGGCTAATAGTTCACCCCTCCACTTT,CASSLEGANSSPLHF
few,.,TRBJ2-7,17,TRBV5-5,TGTGCCAGCAGCTCTTGGGCAAATGGGGGACCCTACAACGAGCAGTACTTC,CASSSWANGGPYNEQYF
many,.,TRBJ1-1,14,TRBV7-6,TGTGCCAGCAGCACGATAACGAGCGGAGGCGAAGCTTTCTTT,CASSTITSGGEAFF
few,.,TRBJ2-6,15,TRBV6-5,TGTGCCAGCAGTTACAGTGAGGCTGGGGCCAACGTCCTGACTTTC,CASSYSEAGANVLTF
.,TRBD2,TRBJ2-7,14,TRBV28,TGTGCCAGCACTTATAGCGGGAGCCAGAGCGAGCAGTACTTC,CASTYSGSQSEQYF
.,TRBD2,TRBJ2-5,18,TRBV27,TGTGCCAGCAGTCGGACCCTCCGACTAGCGGGAGGGCTGAAGACCCAGTACTTC,CASSRTLRLAGGLKTQYF
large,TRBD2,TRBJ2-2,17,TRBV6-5,TGTGCCAGCAGTTATGGAACTAGCGGGTTACTCACCGGGGAGCTGTTTTTT,CASSYGTSGLLTGELFF
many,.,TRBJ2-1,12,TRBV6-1,TGTGCCAGCAGTGTAGGAGGATATGAGCAGTTCTTC,CASSVGGYEQFF
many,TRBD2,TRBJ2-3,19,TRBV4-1,TGCGCCAGCAGCCAAGACGAACTAGCGGGAGGAAGAAGCACAGATACGCAGTATTTT,CASSQDELAGGRSTDTQYF
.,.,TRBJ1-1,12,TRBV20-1,TGCAGTGCTAGAGTTTCGGTACTTGAAGCTTTCTTT,CSARVSVLEAFF
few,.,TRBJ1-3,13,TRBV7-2,TGTGCCAGCAGCACGGACGCGTCCCACACCATATATTTT,CASSTDASHTIYF
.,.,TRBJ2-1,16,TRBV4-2,TGTGCCAGCAGCCAAGATGGCAGTTCGTCCTACAATGAGCAGTTCTTC,CASSQDGSSSYNEQFF
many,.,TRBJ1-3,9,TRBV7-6,TGTGCCAGCGGCTACACCATATATTTT,CASGYTIYF
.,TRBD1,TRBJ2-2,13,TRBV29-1,TGCAGCGTTGTTCAGGGGGCGGCCGGGGAGCTGTTTTTT,CSVVQGAAGELFF
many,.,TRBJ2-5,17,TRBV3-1,TGTGCCAGCAGCCAAGAACGGGTGACAGAGCAACAAGAGACCCAGTACTTC,CASSQERVTEQQETQYF
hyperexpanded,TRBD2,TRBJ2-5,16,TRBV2,TGTGCCAGCAGTGAGGGAGGGATGATTGGGCTAGAGACCCAGTACTTC,CASSEGGMIGLETQYF
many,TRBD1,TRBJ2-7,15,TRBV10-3,TGTGCCATCAGTGAGACGCCGGGACAGTCCTACGAGCAGTACTTC,CAISETPGQSYEQYF
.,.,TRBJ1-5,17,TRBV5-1,TGCGCCAGCAGCTCGGGCGGTTGGAAGGGTCGAAGACAGCCCCAGCATTTT,CASSSGGWKGRRQPQHF
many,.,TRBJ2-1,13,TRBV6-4,TGTGCCAGCAGTGAGGACATCTACAATGAGCAGTTCTTC,CASSEDIYNEQFF
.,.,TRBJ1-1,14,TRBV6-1,TGTGCCAGCAGCCCCACCGAGGTTAGCACTGAAGCTTTCTTT,CASSPTEVSTEAFF
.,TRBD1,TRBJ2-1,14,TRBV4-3,TGCGCCAGCAGCCAGGGACAGGGGTACAATGAGCAGTTCTTC,CASSQGQGYNEQFF
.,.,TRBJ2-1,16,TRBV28,TGTGCCAGCACCATTGCGACGGGAGTTACTTACAATGAGCAGTTCTTC,CASTIATGVTYNEQFF
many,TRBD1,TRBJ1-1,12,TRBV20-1,TGCAGTGCTAGTCCCGGGACAGGGCTTTCTTTCTTT,CSASPGTGLSFF
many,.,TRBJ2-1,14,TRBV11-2,TGTGCCAGCAGCTTGGCGGGGAGAGGCTATGAGCAGTTCTTC,CASSLAGRGYEQFF
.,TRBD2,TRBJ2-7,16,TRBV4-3,TGCGCCAGCAGCGTAGACTTAGCGGGAGACGCCGACGAGCAGTACTTC,CASSVDLAGDADEQYF
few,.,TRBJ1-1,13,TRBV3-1,TGTGCCAGCAGCCCGACGGAGGCCACTGAAGCTTTCTTT,CASSPTEATEAFF
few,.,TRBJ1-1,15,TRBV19,TGTGCCAGTAGCAGAATTGAGGGGTTGAACACTGAAGCTTTCTTT,CASSRIEGLNTEAFF
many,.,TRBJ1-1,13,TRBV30,TGTGCCTGGAGTGTAACGGTGATCACTGAAGCTTTCTTT,CAWSVTVITEAFF
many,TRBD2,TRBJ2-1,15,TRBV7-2,TGTGCCAGCAGCCCCGAGCGGGGGCGTGGTTTGGTGCAGTTCTTC,CASSPERGRGLVQFF
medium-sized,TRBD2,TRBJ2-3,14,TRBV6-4,TGTGCCAGCAGTGACGCGGGAGGCACAGATACGCAGTATTTT,CASSDAGGTDTQYF
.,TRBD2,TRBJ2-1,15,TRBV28,TGTGCCAGCACCCCAACCGGGACTAGTGTCCATGAGCAGTTCTTC,CASTPTGTSVHEQFF
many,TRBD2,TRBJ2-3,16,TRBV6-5,TGTGCCAGCAGTCCCCTTGCGGGAGGGATCACAGATACGCAGTATTTT,CASSPLAGGITDTQYF
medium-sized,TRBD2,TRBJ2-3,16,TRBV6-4,TGTGCCAGCAGTGACTCCCTAGCGGGAGGATTAGATACGCAGTATTTT,CASSDSLAGGLDTQYF
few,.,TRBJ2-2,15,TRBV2,TGTGCCAGCAGTGGGTGGGGAGCCTTGGCCGGGGAGCTGTTTTTT,CASSGWGALAGELFF
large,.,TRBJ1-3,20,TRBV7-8,TGTGCCAGCAGCTTGGAACGGGCAGGGTCCATCTCGGGCTCTGGAAACACCATATATTTT,CASSLERAGSISGSGNTIYF
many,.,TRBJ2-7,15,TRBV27,TGTGCCAGCAGTTCCTCGGCAGGGGGGACCTACGAGCAGTACTTC,CASSSSAGGTYEQYF
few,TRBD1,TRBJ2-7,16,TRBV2,TGTCTGCCACCCAGCTTCTTGACAGGGGGCCCCTACGAGCAGTACTTC,CLPPSFLTGGPYEQYF
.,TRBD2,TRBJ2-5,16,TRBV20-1,TGCAGTGCTAGAGATCGACTAGCGGGAGAGATTGAGACCCAGTACTTC,CSARDRLAGEIETQYF
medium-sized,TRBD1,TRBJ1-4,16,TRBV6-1,TGTGCCAGCAGTGAAGTTCTGGGACAGGGGAATGAAAAACTGTTTTTT,CASSEVLGQGNEKLFF
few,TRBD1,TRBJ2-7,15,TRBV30,TGTGCCTGGAGTGTAGTCGGACAGGAGTCGAGCGAGCAGTACTTC,CAWSVVGQESSEQYF
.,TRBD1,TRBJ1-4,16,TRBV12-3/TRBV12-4,TGTGCCAGCAGACAGGACAGGGCCGGCTATAATGAAAAACTGTTTTTT,CASRQDRAGYNEKLFF
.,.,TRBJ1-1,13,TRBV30,TGTGCCTGGAGGGGCCAGGGGTACACTGAAGCTTTCTTT,CAWRGQGYTEAFF
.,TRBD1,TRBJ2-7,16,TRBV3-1,TGTGCCAGCAGCCCAGGGTCGGGGACAGGGGCCTACGAGCAGTACTTC,CASSPGSGTGAYEQYF
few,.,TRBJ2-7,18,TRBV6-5,TGTGCCAGCACCGGGGCGGGTCTTGACAACCCCAACTACTACGAGCAGTACTTC,CASTGAGLDNPNYYEQYF
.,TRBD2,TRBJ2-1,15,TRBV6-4,TGTGCCAGCAGTGACGGGTCGGGAGGGAACAATGAGCAGTTCTTC,CASSDGSGGNNEQFF
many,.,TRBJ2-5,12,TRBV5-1,TGCGCCAGCAAGCTCTCGGCGGAGACCCAGTACTTC,CASKLSAETQYF